The 19 T cell receptor beta chains below come from one sample, sequenced in a study of blood T cell repertoires in COVID-19. Profiling relied on immunoSEQ multiplex PCR, and the TCRdb table lists in-frame clones only, not all of them. The sample contains approximately 250,000 clones, 88% of which appear only once. Source material: PBMCs or T cells enriched from blood (not recorded which). The receptors were sampled from a woman aged 55-75 years in a cohort exposed to, infected with or recovered from COVID-19 (not recorded which).

The chain employs TRBV6-4 and TRBJ2-3; the match to TRBD2 covers 7 bases. Losses at the gene ends were 6 bases for V and 6 bases for J; bases not matched to a gene: 6. The CDR3 runs to 13 residues. The germline gives CDR1 MRHNA, CDR2 SNTAGT. This CDR3 reads CASSGRSGDTQYF. For the CDR3, the DNA is TGTGCCAGCAGCGGGAGGTCCGGGGATACGCAGTATTTT.

The V gene is TRBV9, the J gene TRBJ1-2, with D unclear. Trimming left V 7 bases short and J 2 bases short, with 12 bases between. Germline loops: CDR1 SGDLS, CDR2 YYNGEE. This CDR3 contains 13 residues. The CDR3 reads CASDLEDNYGYTF. For the CDR3, the DNA is TGTGCCAGCGATCTGGAGGACAACTATGGCTACACCTTC.

The chain joins TRBV5-4 to TRBJ1-6, with 8 bases fitting TRBD1. Germline lookup yields CDR1 SGHNT and CDR2 YYREEE (reference sequence). The CDR3 covers 17 residues. V lost 4 bases to trimming and J lost 4 bases; unmatched junction nucleotides: 10. DNA of the CDR3: TGTGCCAGCAGCACCGCCAGAGACAGGGGTTATAATTCACCCCTCCACTTT. Translated: CASSTARDRGYNSPLHF.

V is TRBV5-5 and J is TRBJ1-1; 12 nucleotides agree with TRBD1. CDR1 SGHKS and CDR2 YYEKEE come from the germline V gene (reference sequence). V shed 1 base, J shed 1 base, and the junction held 11 bases outside the gene matches. The CDR3 is 19 amino acids. The CDR3, as DNA: TGTGCCAGCAGCTTGCCCCCTACCGGGACAGGGGGCAGGAACACTGAAGCTTTCTTT. Protein sequence: CASSLPPTGTGGRNTEAFF.

The V gene is TRBV5-1, the J gene TRBJ2-3; perhaps TRBD2 as D (6 bases). CDR3 length: 14 amino acids. Germline V gene lookup returns CDR1 SGHRS and CDR2 YFSETQ. With 2 bases removed from V and 0 bases from J, the gap between germline ends came to 7 bases. In DNA form, the CDR3 reads TGCGCCAGCAGCTTAAGCGGGAGCACAGATACGCAGTATTTT. Residues: CASSLSGSTDTQYF.

This rearrangement joins TRBV6-5 to TRBJ1-6, with 9 nucleotides matching TRBD1. This CDR3 has 14 residues. V shed 6 bases and J 7 bases; nucleotides not matched to a gene: 4. The V gene's germline CDR1 is MNHEY and CDR2 SVGAGI. The CDR3 nucleotides are TGTGCCAGCAGCCCGGACAGGGGAAATTCACCCCTCCACTTT. Translating gives CASSPDRGNSPLHF.

CDR3 amino acids: CASSFTGSEQFF. Here the CDR3 DNA reads TGTGCCAGCAGCTTTACAGGATCTGAGCAGTTCTTC. V is TRBV5-8 and J is TRBJ2-1, with TRBD1 as a possible D gene (5 bases). Germline CDR1 reads SGHTS; CDR2 reads YDEGEE. The CDR3 length is 12 residues. V was shortened by 2 bases and J by 9 bases, with 9 bases between the two germline ends.

J is TRBJ2-7 and V is TRBV25-1, with 10 positions matching TRBD1. CDR1 is MGHDK, CDR2 SYGVNS, per germline. The CDR3 contains 13 residues. The V gene end was trimmed by 8 bases and the J gene end by 0 bases; junction bases not matched to a gene: 1. CDR3 bases: TGTGCCAGCGGACAGGGGGGCTCCTACGAGCAGTACTTC. The encoded protein is CASGQGGSYEQYF.

As to this clone: At one of its ends the junction is not consistent with the germline gene, which may arise from a read error. This chain links TRBV6-5 with TRBJ2-1; 10 positions agree with TRBD2. This CDR3 is 11 amino acids long. Germline-derived CDR1 and CDR2 are MNHEY and SVGAGI. CDR3 nucleotide sequence: TGTGCCAGCAGGGGGTGGGGGACTAGCGTCTTC. This translates into CASRGWGTSVF.

This rearrangement joins TRBV7-3 to TRBJ2-1, with D possibly being TRBD2 (5 bases). Germline V gives CDR1 SGHTA, CDR2 FQGTGA. This CDR3 comprises 16 residues. V lost 4 bases and J 2 bases, leaving 15 bases between the germline ends. CDR3 coding DNA: TGTGCCAGCAGCTCCTTTGGGAGCGGTGCCTACAATGAGCAGTTCTTC. Its translation: CASSSFGSGAYNEQFF. The full variable domain, its missing parts supplied by reference TRBV7-3 and TRBJ2-1, is GAGVSQTPSNKVTEKGKYVELRCDPISGHTALYWYRQSLGQGPEFLIYFQGTGAADDSGLPNDRFFAVRPEGSVSTLKIQRTERGDSAVYLCASSSFGSGAYNEQFFGPGTRLTVL.

This CDR3 reads CASSRTGQPNQPQHF. The CDR3, as DNA: TGTGCCAGCAGCCGTACGGGACAGCCTAATCAGCCCCAGCATTTT. This chain links TRBV11-2 with TRBJ1-5, with 7 bases that match TRBD1. V shed 5 bases, J shed 4 bases, and the junction held 8 bases outside the gene matches. Germline CDR1 reads SGHAT; CDR2 reads FQNNGV. This CDR3 region has 15 residues.

V and J are TRBV27 and TRBJ2-2; 7 nucleotides match TRBD2. Germline loops: CDR1 MNHEY, CDR2 SMNVEV (reference sequence). V was clipped by 2 bases and J by 0 bases; unmatched bases: 3. CDR3 length: 16 amino acids. CDR3 protein: CASSLRGGSNTGELFF. In DNA form, the CDR3 reads TGTGCCAGCAGTTTAAGGGGAGGGTCGAACACCGGGGAGCTGTTTTTT.

This clone has only one observation. The chain combines TRBV5-1 with TRBJ2-7; 10 nucleotides line up with TRBD1. J lost 3 bases, V lost 4 bases, and 4 bases had no gene match. The CDR3 totals 14 residues. CDR1 and CDR2 from the germline V gene are SGHRS and YFSETQ. The CDR3 DNA reads TGCGCCAGCAGCGGGACAGGGGCAGGCTACGAGCAGTACTTC. Translation: CASSGTGAGYEQYF.

J is TRBJ2-1 and V is TRBV4-3; TRBD2 aligns across 8 bases. V was clipped by 1 base and J by 6 bases; unmatched bases: 8. Germline V lookup: CDR1 LGHNA, CDR2 YSLEER. The CDR3 contains 16 residues. Here the CDR3 DNA reads TGCGCCAGCAGCCAAGTCGATAGCGGGAACATCAATGAGCAGTTCTTC. This encodes CASSQVDSGNINEQFF.

The chain links TRBV4-1 to TRBJ2-1; 12 nucleotides agree with TRBD2. Germline V lookup: CDR1 MGHRA, CDR2 YSYEKL. The CDR3 has 16 amino acids. J was trimmed by 4 bases and V by 1 base; bases with no gene match: 2. The CDR3 DNA is TGCGCCAGCAGCCAAGGGACTAGCGGGGTATACAATGAGCAGTTCTTC. Encoded protein: CASSQGTSGVYNEQFF.

On this clone: Other DNA sequences of this sample code for an identical CDR3. V and J are TRBV5-4 and TRBJ2-7, with D perhaps TRBD1 (5 bases). The CDR3 consists of 14 residues. V was cut by 0 bases and J by 2 bases, with 9 bases left in between. CDR1 SGHNT and CDR2 YYREEE come from the germline V gene (reference sequence). CDR3 coding DNA: TGTGCCAGCAGCTTGGGCCAGGGCCCCTACGAGCAGTACTTC. Translating it yields CASSLGQGPYEQYF.

This rearrangement joins TRBV24-1 to TRBJ2-1; TRBD2 matches 16 bases. Per the germline V gene, CDR1 is KGHDR and CDR2 is SFDVKD. This CDR3 has 17 residues. The V and J ends lost 4 bases and 7 bases, in that order; junction bases with no gene match: 6. The CDR3 is CATSDYGTSGRANEQFF. The DNA for the CDR3 is TGTGCCACCAGTGACTACGGGACTAGCGGGAGGGCGAATGAGCAGTTCTTC.

The chain combines TRBV2 with TRBJ1-5; D possibly corresponds to TRBD1 (6 bases). The V end was cut by 3 bases, the J end by 5 bases, with 11 bases between. CDR1 and CDR2 from the germline V gene are SNHLY and FYNNEI. The CDR3 totals 14 residues. Here the CDR3 reads CASSDRNRDQPQHF. CDR3 coding DNA: TGTGCCAGCAGTGACCGAAACAGGGATCAGCCCCAGCATTTT.

The rearrangement uses TRBV19 and TRBJ1-1; D is ambiguous. The CDR3 is 13 residues long. Trimming cost V 4 bases and J 0 bases, with 6 bases left between them. The germline CDR1 and CDR2 sequences are LNHDA and SQIVND (reference sequence). CDR3 region: CASSTQMNTEAFF. CDR3 nucleotides: TGTGCCAGTAGTACTCAGATGAACACTGAAGCTTTCTTT.